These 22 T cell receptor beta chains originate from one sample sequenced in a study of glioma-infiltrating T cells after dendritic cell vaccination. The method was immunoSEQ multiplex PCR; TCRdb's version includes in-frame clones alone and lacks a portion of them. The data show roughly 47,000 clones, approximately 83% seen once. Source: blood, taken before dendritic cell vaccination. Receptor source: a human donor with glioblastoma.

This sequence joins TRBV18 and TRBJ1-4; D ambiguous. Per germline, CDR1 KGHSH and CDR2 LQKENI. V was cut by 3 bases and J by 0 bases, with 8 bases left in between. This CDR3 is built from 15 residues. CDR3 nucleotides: TGTGCCAGCTCACCGGAGGACGCAACTAATGAAAAACTGTTTTTT. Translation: CASSPEDATNEKLFF.

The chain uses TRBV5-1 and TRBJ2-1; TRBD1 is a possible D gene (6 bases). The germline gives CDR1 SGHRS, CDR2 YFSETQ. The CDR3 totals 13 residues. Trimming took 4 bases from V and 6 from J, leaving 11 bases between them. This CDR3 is CASSQGQINEQFF. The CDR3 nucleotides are TGCGCCAGCAGCCAGGGGCAAATCAATGAGCAGTTCTTC.

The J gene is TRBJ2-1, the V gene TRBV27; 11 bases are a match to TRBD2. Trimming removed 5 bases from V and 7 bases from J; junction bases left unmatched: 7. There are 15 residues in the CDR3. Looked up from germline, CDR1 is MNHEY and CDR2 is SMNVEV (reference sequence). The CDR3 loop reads CASSQTSGASNEQFF. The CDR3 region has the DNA TGTGCCAGCAGTCAGACTAGCGGGGCTTCTAATGAGCAGTTCTTC.

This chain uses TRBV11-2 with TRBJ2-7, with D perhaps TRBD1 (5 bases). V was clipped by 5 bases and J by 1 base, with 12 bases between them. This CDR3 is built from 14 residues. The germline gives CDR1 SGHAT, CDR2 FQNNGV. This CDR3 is CASSLNRQSYEQYF. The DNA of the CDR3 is TGTGCCAGCAGCCTGAACAGACAGTCCTACGAGCAGTACTTC.

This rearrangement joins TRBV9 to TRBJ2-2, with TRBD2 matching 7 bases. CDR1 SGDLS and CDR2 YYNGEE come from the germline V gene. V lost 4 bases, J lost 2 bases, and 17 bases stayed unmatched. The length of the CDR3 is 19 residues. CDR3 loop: CASSLTGGWRTTNTGELFF. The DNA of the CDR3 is TGTGCCAGCAGCTTGACGGGGGGATGGCGGACGACCAACACCGGGGAGCTGTTTTTT.

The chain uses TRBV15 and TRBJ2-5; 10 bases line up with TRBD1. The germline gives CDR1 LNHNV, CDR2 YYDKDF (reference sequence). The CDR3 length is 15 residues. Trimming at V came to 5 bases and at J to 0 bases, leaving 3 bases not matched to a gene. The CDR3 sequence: CATSAGQGYQETQYF. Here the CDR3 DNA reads TGTGCCACCAGCGCGGGACAGGGGTACCAAGAGACCCAGTACTTC.

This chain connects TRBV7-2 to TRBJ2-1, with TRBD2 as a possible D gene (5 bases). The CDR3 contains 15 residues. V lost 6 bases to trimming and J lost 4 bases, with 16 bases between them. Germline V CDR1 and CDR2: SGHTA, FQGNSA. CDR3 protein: CASSPTSSQYNEQFF. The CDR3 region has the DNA TGTGCCAGCAGTCCAACTAGTTCGCAGTACAATGAGCAGTTCTTC.

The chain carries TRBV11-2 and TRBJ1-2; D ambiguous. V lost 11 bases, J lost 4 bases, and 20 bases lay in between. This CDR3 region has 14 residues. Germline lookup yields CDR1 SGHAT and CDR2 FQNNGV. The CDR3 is CASAMGSSRYGYTF. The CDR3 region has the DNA TGTGCCTCGGCTATGGGGAGTTCACGCTATGGCTACACCTTC.

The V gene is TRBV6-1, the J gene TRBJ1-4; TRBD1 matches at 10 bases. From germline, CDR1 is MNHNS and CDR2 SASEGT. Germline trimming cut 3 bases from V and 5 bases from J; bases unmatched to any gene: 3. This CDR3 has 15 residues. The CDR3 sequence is CASSDGTGANEKLFF. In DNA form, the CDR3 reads TGTGCCAGCAGTGATGGGACAGGGGCAAATGAAAAACTGTTTTTT.

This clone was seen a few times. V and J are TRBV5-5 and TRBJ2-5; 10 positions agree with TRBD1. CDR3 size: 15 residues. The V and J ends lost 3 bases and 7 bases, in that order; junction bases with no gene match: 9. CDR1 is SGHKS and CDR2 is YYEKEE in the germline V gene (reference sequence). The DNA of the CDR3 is TGTGCCAGCAGCTCGGAGACAGGGGGCTCGGTGACCCAGTACTTC. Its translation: CASSSETGGSVTQYF.

CDR3 sequence (DNA): TGTGCCAGTAGCCATACAGGGTTGGGCACTGAAGCTTTCTTT. It codes for CASSHTGLGTEAFF. The chain has TRBV19 and TRBJ1-1, with D maybe TRBD1 (6 bases). The V end was cut by 6 bases, the J end by 4 bases, with 15 bases between. CDR3 size: 14 residues. Germline loops: CDR1 LNHDA, CDR2 SQIVND (reference sequence).

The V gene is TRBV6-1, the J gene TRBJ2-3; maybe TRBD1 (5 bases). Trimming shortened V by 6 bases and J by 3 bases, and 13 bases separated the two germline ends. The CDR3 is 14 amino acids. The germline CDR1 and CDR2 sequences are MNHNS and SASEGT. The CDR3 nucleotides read TGTGCCAGCAGCGGTGGACATGGGACAGATACGCAGTATTTT. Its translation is CASSGGHGTDTQYF.

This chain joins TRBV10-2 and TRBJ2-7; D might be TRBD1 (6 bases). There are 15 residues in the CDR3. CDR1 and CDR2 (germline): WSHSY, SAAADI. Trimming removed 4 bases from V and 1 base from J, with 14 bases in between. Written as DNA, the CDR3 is TGCGCCAGCAGTGTTCCGGGCAGGGGTTCCTACGAGCAGTACTTC. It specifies CASSVPGRGSYEQYF.

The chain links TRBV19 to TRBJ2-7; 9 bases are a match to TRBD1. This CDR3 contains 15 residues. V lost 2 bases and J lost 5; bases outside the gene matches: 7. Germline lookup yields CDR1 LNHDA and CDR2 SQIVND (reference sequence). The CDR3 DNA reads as TGTGCCAGTAGTATACTAGGACAGGGGCTCCACGAGCAGTACTTC. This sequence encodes CASSILGQGLHEQYF.

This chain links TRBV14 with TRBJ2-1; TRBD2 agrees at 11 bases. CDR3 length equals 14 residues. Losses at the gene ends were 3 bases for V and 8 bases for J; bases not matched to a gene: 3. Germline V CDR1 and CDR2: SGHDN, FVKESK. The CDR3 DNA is TGTGCCAGCAGCCATTGGACTAGCGGGCATGAGCAGTTCTTC. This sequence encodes CASSHWTSGHEQFF.

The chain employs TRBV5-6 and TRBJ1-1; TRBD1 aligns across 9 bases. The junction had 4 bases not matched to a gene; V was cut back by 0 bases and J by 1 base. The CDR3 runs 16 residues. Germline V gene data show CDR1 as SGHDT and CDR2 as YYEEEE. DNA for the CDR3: TGTGCCAGCAGCTTGGGACAGGGGGGAAAGAACACTGAAGCTTTCTTT. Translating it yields CASSLGQGGKNTEAFF.

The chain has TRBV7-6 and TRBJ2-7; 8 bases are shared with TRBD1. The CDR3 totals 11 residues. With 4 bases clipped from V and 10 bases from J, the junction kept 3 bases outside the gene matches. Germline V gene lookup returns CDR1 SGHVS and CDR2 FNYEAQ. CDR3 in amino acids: CASSSQGAQYF. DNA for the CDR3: TGTGCCAGCAGCTCCCAGGGGGCTCAGTACTTC.

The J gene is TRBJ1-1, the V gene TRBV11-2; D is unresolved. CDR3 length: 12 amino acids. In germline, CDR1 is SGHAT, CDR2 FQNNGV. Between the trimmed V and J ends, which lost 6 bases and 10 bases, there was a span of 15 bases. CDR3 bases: TGTGCCAGCAGGGTGAGCGGGTCTGGAGCTTTCTTT. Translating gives CASRVSGSGAFF.

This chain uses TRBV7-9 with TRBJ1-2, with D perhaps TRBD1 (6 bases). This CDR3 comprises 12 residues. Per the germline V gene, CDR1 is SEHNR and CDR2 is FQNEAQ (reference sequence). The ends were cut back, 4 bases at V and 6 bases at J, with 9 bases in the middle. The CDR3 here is CASSSYRDGYTF. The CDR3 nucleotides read TGTGCCAGCAGCTCTTACAGGGATGGCTACACCTTC.

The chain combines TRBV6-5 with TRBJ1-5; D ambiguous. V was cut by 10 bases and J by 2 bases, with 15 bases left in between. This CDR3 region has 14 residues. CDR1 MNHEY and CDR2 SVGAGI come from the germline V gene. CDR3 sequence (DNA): TGTGCCACCTCTACTAGGGAGGGCAATCAGCCCCAGCATTTT. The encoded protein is CATSTREGNQPQHF.

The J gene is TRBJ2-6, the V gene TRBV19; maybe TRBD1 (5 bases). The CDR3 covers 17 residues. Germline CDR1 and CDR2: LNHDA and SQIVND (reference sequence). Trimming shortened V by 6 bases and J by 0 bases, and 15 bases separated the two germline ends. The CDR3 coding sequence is TGTGCCAGTAGCCCTTCGACAGTCCCCTCTGGGGCCAACGTCCTGACTTTC. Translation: CASSPSTVPSGANVLTF.

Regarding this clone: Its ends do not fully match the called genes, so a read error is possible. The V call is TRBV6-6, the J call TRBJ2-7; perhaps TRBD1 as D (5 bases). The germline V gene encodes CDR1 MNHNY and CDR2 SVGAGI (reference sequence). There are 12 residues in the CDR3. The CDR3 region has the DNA TGTGCCAGCAGTTACACCGAGACAGCCCCCGAGTTC. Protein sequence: CASSYTETAPEF.